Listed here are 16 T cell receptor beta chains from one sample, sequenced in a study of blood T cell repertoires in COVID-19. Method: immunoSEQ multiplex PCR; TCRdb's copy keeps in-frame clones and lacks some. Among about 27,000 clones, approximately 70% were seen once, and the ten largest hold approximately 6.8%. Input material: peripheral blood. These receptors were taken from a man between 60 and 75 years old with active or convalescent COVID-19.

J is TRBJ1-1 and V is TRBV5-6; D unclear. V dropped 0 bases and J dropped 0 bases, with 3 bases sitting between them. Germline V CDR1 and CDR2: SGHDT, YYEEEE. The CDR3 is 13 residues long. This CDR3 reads CASSLAVNTEAFF. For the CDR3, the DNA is TGTGCCAGCAGCTTGGCGGTGAACACTGAAGCTTTCTTT.

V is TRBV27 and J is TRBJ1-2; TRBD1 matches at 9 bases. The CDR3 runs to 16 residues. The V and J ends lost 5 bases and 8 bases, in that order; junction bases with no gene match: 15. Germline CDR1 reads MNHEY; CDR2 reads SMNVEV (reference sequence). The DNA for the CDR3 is TGTGCCAGCAGTACCCCACAGGGGGCGGCCTCCGGCGGCTACACCTTC. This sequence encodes CASSTPQGAASGGYTF.

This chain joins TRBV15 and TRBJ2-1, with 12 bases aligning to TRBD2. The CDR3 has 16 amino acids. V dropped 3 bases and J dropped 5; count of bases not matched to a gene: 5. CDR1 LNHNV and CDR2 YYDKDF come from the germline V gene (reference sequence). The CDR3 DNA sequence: TGTGCCACCAGCAGGGTTCTAGCGGGGGGGGACAATGAGCAGTTCTTC. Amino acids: CATSRVLAGGDNEQFF.

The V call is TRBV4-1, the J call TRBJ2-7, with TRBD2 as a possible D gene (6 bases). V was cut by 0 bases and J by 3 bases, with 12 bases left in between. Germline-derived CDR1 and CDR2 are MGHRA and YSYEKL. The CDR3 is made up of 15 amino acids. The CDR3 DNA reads TGCGCCAGCAGCCAAGAACCGGGAGTTGGCTACGAGCAGTACTTC. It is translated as CASSQEPGVGYEQYF.

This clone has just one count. CDR3 loop: CASSVNAAGSRGNEQFF. The CDR3 region has the DNA TGTGCCAGCAGCGTCAACGCTGCGGGGTCTCGGGGCAATGAGCAGTTCTTC. This chain links TRBV9 with TRBJ2-1, with a tentative D call TRBD2 (6 bases). The CDR3 is 17 residues long. Trimming left V 2 bases short and J 6 bases short, with 21 bases between. The V gene's germline CDR1 is SGDLS and CDR2 YYNGEE.

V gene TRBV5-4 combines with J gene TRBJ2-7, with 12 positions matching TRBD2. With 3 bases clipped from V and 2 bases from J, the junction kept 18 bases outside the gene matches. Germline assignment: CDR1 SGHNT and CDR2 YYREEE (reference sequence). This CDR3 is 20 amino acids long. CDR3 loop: CASSSASGRGEKEKPYEQYF. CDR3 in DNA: TGTGCCAGCAGCTCCGCTAGCGGGAGGGGGGAAAAAGAAAAACCCTACGAGCAGTACTTC.

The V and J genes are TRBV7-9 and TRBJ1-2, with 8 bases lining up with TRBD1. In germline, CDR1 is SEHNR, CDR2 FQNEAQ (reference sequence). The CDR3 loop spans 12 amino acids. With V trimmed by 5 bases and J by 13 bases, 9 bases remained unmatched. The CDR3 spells CASSPRQGPITF. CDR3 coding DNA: TGTGCCAGCAGCCCGCGACAGGGGCCTATCACCTTC.

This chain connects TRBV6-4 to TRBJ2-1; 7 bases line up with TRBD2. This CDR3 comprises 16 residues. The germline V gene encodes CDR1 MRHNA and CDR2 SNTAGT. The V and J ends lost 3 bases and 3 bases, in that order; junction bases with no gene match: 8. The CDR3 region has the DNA TGTGCCAGCAGTGAATTTTCTAGCGGAATCTACAATGAGCAGTTCTTC. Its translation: CASSEFSSGIYNEQFF.

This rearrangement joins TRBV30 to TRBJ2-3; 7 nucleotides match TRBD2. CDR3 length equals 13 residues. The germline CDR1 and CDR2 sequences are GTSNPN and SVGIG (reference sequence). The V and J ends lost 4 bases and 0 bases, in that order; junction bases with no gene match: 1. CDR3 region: CAWTSGSTDTQYF. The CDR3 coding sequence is TGTGCCTGGACTAGCGGTAGCACAGATACGCAGTATTTT. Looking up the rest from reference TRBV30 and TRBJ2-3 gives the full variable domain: SQTIHQWPATLVQPVGSPLSLECTVEGTSNPNLYWYRQAAGRGLQLLFYSVGIGQISSEVPQNLSASRPQDRQFILSSKKLLLSDSGFYLCAWTSGSTDTQYFGPGTRLTVL.

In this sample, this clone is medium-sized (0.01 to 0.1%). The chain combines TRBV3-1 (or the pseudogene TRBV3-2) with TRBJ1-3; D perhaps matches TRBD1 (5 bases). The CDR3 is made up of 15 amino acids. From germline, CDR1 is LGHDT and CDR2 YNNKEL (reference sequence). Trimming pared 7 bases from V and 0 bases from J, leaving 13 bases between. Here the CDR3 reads CASTRGGNSGNTIYF. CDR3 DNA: TGTGCCAGCACCCGGGGCGGGAACTCTGGAAACACCATATATTTT.

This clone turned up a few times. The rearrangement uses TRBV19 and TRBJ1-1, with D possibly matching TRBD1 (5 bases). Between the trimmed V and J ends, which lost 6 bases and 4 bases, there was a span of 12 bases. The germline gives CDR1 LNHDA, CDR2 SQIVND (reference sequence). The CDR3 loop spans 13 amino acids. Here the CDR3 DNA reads TGTGCCAGTAGACCCCAGGGAGGCACTGAAGCTTTCTTT. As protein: CASRPQGGTEAFF.

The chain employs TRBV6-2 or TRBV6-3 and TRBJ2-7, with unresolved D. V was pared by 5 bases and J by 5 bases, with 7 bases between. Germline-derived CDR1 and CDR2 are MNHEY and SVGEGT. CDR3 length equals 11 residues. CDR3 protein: CASSPHNEQYF. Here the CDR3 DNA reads TGTGCCAGCAGTCCACACAACGAGCAGTACTTC.

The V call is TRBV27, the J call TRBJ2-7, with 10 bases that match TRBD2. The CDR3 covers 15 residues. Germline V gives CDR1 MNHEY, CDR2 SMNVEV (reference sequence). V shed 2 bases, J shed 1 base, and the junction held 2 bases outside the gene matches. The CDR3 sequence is CASSLLAGDSYEQYF. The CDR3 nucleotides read TGTGCCAGCAGTTTACTAGCGGGGGATTCCTACGAGCAGTACTTC.

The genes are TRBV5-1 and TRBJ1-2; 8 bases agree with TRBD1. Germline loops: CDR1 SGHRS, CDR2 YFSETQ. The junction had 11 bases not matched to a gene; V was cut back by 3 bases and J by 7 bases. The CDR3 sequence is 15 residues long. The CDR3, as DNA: TGCGCCAGCAGCTCCGGGGACAGGAATAAGGGTGGCTACACCTTC. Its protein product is CASSSGDRNKGGYTF.

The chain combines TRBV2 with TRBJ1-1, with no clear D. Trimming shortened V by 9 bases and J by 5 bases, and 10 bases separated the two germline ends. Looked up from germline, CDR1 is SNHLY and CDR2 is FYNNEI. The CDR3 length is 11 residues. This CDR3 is CASSQRTEAFF. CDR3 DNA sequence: TGTGCCAGTTCGCAGAGGACTGAAGCTTTCTTT.

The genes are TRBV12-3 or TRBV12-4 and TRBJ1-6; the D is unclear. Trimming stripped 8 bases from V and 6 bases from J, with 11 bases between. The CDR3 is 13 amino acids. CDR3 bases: TGTGCCAGCGCTAGAGGACTTAATTCACCCCTCCACTTT. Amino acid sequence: CASARGLNSPLHF.